This TCR beta chain derives from a study of blood T cell repertoires in COVID-19. Assay used: immunoSEQ multiplex PCR; TCRdb lists only in-frame clones, some missing. The data hold 170,000 or so clones, with 88% observed a single time. The CDR3 sequence is 15 residues long. Trimming took 6 bases from V and 3 from J, leaving 14 bases between them. The germline CDR1 and CDR2 sequences are SGHAT and FQNNGV. The TCR sequence derives from a woman under 30 who had recovered from COVID-19. The specimen was PBMCs or T cells enriched from blood (not recorded which). The chain links TRBV11-2 to TRBJ1-4; D remains unclear. CDR3: CASSPDLRANEKLFF. As DNA, the CDR3 is TGTGCCAGCAGTCCTGATCTCCGGGCTAATGAAAAACTGTTTTTT.